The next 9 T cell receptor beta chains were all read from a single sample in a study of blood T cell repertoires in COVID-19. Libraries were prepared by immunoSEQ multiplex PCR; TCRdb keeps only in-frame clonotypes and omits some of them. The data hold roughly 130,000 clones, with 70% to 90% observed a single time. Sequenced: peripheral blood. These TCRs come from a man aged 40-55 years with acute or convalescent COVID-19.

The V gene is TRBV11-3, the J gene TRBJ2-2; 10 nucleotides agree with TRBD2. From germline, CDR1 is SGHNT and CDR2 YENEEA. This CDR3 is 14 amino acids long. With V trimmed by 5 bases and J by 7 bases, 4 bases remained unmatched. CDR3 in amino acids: CASSPASGGGELFF. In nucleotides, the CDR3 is TGTGCCAGCAGCCCCGCTAGCGGGGGCGGGGAGCTGTTTTTT.

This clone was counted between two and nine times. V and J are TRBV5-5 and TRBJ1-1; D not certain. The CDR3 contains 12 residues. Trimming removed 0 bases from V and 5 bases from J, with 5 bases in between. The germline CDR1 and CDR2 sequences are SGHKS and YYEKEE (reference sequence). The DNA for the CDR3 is TGTGCCAGCAGCTTGGGTTATACTGAAGCTTTCTTT. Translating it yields CASSLGYTEAFF. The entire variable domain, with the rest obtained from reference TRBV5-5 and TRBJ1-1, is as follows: DAGVTQSPTHLIKTRGQQVTLRCSPISGHKSVSWYQQVLGQGPQFIFQYYEKEERGRGNFPDRFSARQFPNYSSELNVNALLLGDSALYLCASSLGYTEAFFGQGTRLTVV.

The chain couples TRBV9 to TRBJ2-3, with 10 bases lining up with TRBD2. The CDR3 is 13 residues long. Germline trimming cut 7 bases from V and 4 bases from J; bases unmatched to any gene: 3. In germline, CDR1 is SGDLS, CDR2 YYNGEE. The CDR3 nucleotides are TGTGCCAGCGGACTAGCGGAGGCAGATACGCAGTATTTT. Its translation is CASGLAEADTQYF. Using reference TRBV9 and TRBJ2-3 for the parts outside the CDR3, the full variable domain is DSGVTQTPKHLITATGQRVTLRCSPRSGDLSVYWYQQSLDQGLQFLIQYYNGEERAKGNILERFSAQQFPDLHSELNLSSLELGDSALYFCASGLAEADTQYFGPGTRLTVL.

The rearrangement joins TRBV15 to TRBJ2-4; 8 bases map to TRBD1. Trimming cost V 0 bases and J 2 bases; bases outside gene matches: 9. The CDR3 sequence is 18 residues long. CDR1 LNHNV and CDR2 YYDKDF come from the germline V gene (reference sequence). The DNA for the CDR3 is TGTGCCACCAGCAGAGATACGGACAGGGTTGTTACCAAAAACATTCAGTACTTC. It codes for CATSRDTDRVVTKNIQYF.

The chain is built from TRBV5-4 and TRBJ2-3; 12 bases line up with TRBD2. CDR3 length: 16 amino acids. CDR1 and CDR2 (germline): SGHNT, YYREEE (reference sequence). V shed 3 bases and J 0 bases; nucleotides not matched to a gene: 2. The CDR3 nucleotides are TGTGCCAGCAGCTCCCTAGCGGGAGGGAGCACAGATACGCAGTATTTT. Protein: CASSSLAGGSTDTQYF.

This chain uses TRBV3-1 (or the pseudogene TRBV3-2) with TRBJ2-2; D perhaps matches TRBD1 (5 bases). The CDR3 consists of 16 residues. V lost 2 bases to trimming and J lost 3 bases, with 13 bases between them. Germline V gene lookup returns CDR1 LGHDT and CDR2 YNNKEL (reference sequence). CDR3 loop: CASSQLQGWDTGELFF. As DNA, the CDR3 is TGTGCCAGCAGCCAACTTCAGGGTTGGGACACCGGGGAGCTGTTTTTT.

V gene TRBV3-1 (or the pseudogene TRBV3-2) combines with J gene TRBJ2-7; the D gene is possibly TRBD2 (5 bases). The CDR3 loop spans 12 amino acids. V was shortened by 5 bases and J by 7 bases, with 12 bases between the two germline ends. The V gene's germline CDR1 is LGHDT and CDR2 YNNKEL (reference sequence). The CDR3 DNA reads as TGTGCCAGCAGCATCCGTGGCGGGGAGCAGTACTTC. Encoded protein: CASSIRGGEQYF.

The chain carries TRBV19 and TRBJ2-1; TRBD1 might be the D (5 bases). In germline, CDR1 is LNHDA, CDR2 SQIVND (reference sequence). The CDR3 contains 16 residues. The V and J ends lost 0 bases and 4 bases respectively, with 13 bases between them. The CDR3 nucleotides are TGTGCCAGTAGTATAGAAAGCAGGACATCTTACAATGAGCAGTTCTTC. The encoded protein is CASSIESRTSYNEQFF.

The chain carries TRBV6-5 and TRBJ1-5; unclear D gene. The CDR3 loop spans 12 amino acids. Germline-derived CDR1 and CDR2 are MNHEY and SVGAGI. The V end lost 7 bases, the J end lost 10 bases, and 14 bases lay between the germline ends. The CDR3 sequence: CASNPDFQPQHF. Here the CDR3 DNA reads TGTGCCAGCAACCCTGACTTTCAACCCCAGCATTTT.